Included here is one TCR beta chain sequence, with context. Which antigen it targets is not known. No qualities accompany the bases; no much larger clone lies one base away. The sample comes from a study of shared clonotypes between healthy human individuals (dated by TCRdb to about 2020). Looking at the study overall: The cohort comprised a couple of women and three men aged 18 to 49 years. Per donor, three plates each were used for CD4 naive and CD4 memory, two for CD8 naive, and one for CD8 memory. To estimate repertoire size and how much clonotypes are shared between individuals, the study performed deep sequencing of blood TCR repertoires from a few healthy adults. Different laboratories and diverse techniques were used to prepare libraries and sequence TCR repertoires, to increase sequencing depth and limit assay-specific biases. Between about 0.94 and 10 billion PBMCs per donor were obtained by leukapheresis.

CDR1 and CDR2 (MGHRA, YSYEKL) derive from the germline V gene. Including cysteine and phenylalanine, the CDR3 has 18 amino acids. Only the CDR3 DNA is retained, 54 bases long and in frame from the first base. The germline ends are 23 bases apart after V is trimmed by 3 bases and J by 4 bases. TCR CDR3 regions were amplified from genomic DNA by multiplex PCR using the deep immunoSEQ assay. Extracted genomic DNA from each cell subset was distributed evenly across all wells of several immunoSEQ 96-well plates, and each plate was treated as a replicate. For sorted subsets, each replicate PCR was loaded with roughly 190 ng genomic DNA, equivalent to about 30,000 T cell genomes. Purified libraries were measured with a Qubit 3.0 fluorometer, size-checked on a Bioanalyzer 2100, and measured again with the KAPA Library Quantification kit. Every immunoSEQ 96-well plate was sequenced on a separate single-read 150-cycle Illumina NextSeq 550 flow cell. In the source study's methods: The immunoSEQ output contained only junctional sequences without quality scores, so filtering could not match that applied to full-length reads. To assign V/J genes and CDR3, sequences were annotated against IMGT germline references using PyIR, a Python wrapper for IgBLAST v1.9. Any read was removed if the V/J assignment was weak (E-value above 1e-6), the CDR3 was missing, or the read contained stop codons, out-of-frame junctions, or ambiguous translated residues. V3J clonotypes were defined as sequences sharing the same inferred V gene, J gene, and CDR3 amino acid sequence. The percentage overlap between two repertoires was calculated by dividing the number of shared unique clonotypes by the size of the smaller repertoire. Repertoire richness was assessed with RTK rarefaction, the Chao1 estimator, and Recon v2.1 estimates of unobserved clonotypes. Generation probabilities for all TCRbeta clonotypes obtained by the gDNA method from a handful of donors were computed using OLGA. TCRdb provides this immuneACCESS table in a form limited to in-frame rearrangements. Some clones are lacking; in checked studies, under half of them reflect an unresolved V gene, and why the rest are absent is not known. That table furnishes V, J and clone size, whereas the DNA furnished D and trimming. Recorded for this sample are some 740,000 clones; around 93% of them occurred a single time. Of the sample, around 24% falls within the top ten clones.

For the CD8 naive samples, CD45RO-negative cells were positively selected for CCR7, yielding a CD45RA+CCR7+ population from which TemRA cells were excluded. The donors were healthy, HIV-negative adults with no recently reported acute infections or vaccinations. Every donor was a Caucasian adult living in Nashville, Tennessee, USA. After blood collection by leukapheresis, PBMCs were isolated using Ficoll-Histopaque density gradient centrifugation and then cryopreserved in the vapor phase of liquid nitrogen. Analytical flow cytometry was used to check the purity and quantity of each magnetically sorted T cell population. Each sorted fraction had its genomic DNA isolated and then quantified by UV absorbance on a Nanodrop 2000c. Beyond this particular receptor, the publication reports: Clonotypes shared by all four sorted-subset donors showed higher generation probabilities than non-shared clonotypes. Estimated clonotype richness was generally larger for naive than for memory subsets. Because the study included a small number of donors, the genetic and exposure-history diversity represented was limited. Pairwise subsampling led to the expectation that sequencing depth would affect the degree of clonotype sharing among donors. About 4.5% of naive CD4, 3.5% of naive CD8, about 2.5% of memory CD4, and 0.35% to 0.5% of memory CD8 clonotypes were shared across a few donors. Sampling was limited to blood, and TCR repertoires in tissue likely differ from TCR repertoires in blood. Rarefaction of sorted-subset datasets indicated incomplete sequencing despite the large sequencing depth.

The source material was naive CD8+ T cells sorted from blood. Interpreted using the paper, the cell subset or site label stands for: CD45RA+CCR7+. This receptor chain uses TRBV4-1 and TRBJ2-3; 5 matching bases give a weak D call of TRBD2. This receptor was obtained from a man aged 25-45 years in good health. Here the CDR3 is given as CASSHPGLPGSLADTQYF. The DNA sequence is TGCGCCAGCAGCCACCCCGGACTGCCTGGATCATTGGCAGATACGCAGTATTTT.